The text below deals with one T cell receptor beta chain. Profiling relied on immunoSEQ multiplex PCR, and the TCRdb table lists in-frame clones only, not all of them. In the table there are approximately 110,000 clones, about nine tenths of which are singletons. The data were taken from a study of T cell responses to AZD1222 COVID-19 vaccine. The starting material was peripheral blood, obtained on day 0 of AZD1222 vaccination. The TCR originated in an adult in good health.

The CDR3 spells CASSAMGAKNIQYF. Here the CDR3 DNA reads TGTGCCAGCAGCGCTATGGGCGCCAAAAACATTCAGTACTTC. This chain joins TRBV14 and TRBJ2-4; the D is unclear. The V end was cut by 5 bases, the J end by 1 base, with 9 bases between. The CDR3 is 14 amino acids. Germline V gene data show CDR1 as SGHDN and CDR2 as FVKESK.